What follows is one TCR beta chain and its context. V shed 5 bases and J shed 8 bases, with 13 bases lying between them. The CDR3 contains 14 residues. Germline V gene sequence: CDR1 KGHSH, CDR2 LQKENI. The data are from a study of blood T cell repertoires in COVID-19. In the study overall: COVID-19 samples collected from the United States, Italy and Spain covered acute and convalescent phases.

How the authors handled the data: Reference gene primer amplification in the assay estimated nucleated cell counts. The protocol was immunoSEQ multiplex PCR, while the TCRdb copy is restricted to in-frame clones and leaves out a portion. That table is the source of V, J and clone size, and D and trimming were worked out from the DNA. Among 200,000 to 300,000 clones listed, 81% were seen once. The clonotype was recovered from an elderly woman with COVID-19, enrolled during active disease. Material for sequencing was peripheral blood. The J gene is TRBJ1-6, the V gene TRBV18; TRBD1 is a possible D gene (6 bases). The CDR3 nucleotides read TGTGCCAGCTCAGCCCAGGGGAGAGATTCACCCCTCCACTTT. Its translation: CASSAQGRDSPLHF.